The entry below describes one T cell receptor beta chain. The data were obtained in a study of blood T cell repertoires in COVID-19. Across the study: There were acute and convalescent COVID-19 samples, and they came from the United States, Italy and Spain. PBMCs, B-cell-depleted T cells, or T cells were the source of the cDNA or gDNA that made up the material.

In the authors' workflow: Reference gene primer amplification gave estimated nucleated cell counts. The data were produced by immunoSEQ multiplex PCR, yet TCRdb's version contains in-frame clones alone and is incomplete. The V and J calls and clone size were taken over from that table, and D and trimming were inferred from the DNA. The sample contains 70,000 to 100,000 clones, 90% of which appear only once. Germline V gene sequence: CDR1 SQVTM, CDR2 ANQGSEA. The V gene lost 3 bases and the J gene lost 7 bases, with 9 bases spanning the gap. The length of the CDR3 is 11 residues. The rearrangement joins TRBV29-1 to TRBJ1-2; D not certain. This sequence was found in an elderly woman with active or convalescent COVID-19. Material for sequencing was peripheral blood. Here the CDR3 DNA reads TGCAGCGTTGAGTATGAGGGTGGCTACACCTTC. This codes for CSVEYEGGYTF.